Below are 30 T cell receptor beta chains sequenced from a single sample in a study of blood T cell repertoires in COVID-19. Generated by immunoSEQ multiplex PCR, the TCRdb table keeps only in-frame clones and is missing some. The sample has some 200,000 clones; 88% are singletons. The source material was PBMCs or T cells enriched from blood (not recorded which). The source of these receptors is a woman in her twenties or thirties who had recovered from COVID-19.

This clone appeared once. In nucleotides, the CDR3 is TGTGCCAGCAGCCAAGATGGGCAGGGGTACAATCAGCCCCAGCATTTT. Translating gives CASSQDGQGYNQPQHF. V and J are TRBV4-2 and TRBJ1-5, with D possibly matching TRBD1 (6 bases). The CDR3 length is 16 residues. The germline CDR1 and CDR2 sequences are LGHNA and YNFKEQ. Trimming pared 0 bases from V and 3 bases from J, leaving 12 bases between.

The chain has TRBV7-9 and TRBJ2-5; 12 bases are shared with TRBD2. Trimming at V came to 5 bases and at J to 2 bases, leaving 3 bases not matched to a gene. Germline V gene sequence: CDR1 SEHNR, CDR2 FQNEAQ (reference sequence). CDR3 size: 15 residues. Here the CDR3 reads CASSLGLAGQETQYF. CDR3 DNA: TGTGCCAGCAGCCTAGGACTAGCGGGGCAAGAGACCCAGTACTTC.

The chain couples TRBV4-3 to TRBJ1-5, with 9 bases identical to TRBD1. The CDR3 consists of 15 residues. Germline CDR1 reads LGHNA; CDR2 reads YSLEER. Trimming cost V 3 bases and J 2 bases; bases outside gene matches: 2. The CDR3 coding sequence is TGCGCCAGCAGCCAGGGACAGGGAGGCAATCAGCCCCAGCATTTT. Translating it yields CASSQGQGGNQPQHF.

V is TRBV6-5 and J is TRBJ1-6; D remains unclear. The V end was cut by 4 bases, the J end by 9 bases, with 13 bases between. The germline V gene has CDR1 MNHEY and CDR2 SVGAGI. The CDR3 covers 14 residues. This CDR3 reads CASSLRGRVSPLHF. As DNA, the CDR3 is TGTGCCAGCAGTTTACGTGGGCGAGTTTCACCCCTCCACTTT.

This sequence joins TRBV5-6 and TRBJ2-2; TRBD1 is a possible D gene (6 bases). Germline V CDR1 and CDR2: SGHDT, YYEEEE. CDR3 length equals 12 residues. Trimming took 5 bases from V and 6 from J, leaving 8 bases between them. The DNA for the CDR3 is TGTGCCAGCAGTCAGGGGTCCGGGGAGCTGTTTTTT. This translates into CASSQGSGELFF.

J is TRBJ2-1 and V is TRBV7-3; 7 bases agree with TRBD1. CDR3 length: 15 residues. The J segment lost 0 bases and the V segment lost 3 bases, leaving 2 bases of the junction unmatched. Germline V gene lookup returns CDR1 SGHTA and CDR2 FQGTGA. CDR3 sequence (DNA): TGTGCCAGCAGCTTGACAGGGAGCTCCTACAATGAGCAGTTCTTC. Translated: CASSLTGSSYNEQFF.

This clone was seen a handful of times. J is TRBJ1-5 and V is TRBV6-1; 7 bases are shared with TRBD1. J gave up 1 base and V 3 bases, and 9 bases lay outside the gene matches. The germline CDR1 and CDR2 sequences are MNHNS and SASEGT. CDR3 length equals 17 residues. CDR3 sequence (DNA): TGTGCCAGCAGTGACAGGGGGAGGACGAGGAGCAATCAGCCCCAGCATTTT. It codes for CASSDRGRTRSNQPQHF.

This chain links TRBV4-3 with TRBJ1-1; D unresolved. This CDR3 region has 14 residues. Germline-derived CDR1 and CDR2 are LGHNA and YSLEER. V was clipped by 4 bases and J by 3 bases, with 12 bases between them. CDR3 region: CASSPEIRDTEAFF. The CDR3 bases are TGCGCCAGCAGCCCAGAGATCCGGGACACTGAAGCTTTCTTT.

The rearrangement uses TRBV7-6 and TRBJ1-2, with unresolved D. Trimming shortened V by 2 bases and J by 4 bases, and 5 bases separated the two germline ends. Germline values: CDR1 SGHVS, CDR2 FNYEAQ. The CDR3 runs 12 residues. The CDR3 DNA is TGTGCCAGCAGCTTAAGAGGCTATGGCTACACCTTC. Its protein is CASSLRGYGYTF.

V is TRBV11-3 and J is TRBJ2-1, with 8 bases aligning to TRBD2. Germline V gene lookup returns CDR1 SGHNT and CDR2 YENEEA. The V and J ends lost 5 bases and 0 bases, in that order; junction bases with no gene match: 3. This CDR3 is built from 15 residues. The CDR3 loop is CASSERGTSYNEQFF. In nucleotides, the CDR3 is TGTGCCAGCAGCGAGCGGGGGACCTCCTACAATGAGCAGTTCTTC.

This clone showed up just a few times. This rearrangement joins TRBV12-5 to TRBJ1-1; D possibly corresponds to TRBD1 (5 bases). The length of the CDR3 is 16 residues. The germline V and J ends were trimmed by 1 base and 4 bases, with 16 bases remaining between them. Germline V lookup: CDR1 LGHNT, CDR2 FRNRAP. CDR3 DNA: TGTGCTAGTGGTTTGGCACGAACTGGACAAGTCACTGAAGCTTTCTTT. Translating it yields CASGLARTGQVTEAFF.

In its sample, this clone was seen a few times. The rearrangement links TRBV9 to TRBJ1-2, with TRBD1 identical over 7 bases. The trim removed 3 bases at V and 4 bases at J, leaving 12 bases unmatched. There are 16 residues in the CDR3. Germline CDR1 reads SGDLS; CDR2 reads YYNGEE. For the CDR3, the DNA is TGTGCCAGCAGCGCCGCCGGGACAGAGTTATCCTATGGCTACACCTTC. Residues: CASSAAGTELSYGYTF.

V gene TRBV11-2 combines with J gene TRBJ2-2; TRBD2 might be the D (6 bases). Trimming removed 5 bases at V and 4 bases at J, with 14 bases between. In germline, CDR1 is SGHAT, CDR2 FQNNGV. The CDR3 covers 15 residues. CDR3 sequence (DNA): TGTGCCAGCAGCCCCATTGGGGGGTCCACCGGGGAGCTGTTTTTT. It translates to CASSPIGGSTGELFF.

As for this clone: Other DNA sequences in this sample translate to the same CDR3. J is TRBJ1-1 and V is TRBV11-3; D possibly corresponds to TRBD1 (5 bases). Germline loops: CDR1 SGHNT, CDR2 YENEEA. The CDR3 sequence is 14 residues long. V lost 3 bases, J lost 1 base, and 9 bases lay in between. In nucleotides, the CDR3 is TGTGCCAGCAGCTTCGGGAGGGGGAACACTGAAGCTTTCTTT. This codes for CASSFGRGNTEAFF.

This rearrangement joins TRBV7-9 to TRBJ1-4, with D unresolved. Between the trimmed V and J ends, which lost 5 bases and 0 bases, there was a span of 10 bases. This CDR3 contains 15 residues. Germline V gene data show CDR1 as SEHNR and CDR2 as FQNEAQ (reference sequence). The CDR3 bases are TGTGCCAGCAGCCGGGAGGCGTCAACTAATGAAAAACTGTTTTTT. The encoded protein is CASSREASTNEKLFF.

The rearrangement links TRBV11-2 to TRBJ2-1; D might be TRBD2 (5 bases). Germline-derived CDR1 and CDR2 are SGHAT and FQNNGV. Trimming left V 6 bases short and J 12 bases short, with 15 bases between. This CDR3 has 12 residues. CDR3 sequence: CASSPGGTRQFF. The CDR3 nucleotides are TGTGCCAGCAGTCCAGGAGGAACAAGGCAGTTCTTC. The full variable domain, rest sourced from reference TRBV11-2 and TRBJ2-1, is EAGVAQSPRYKIIEKRQSVAFWCNPISGHATLYWYQQILGQGPKLLIQFQNNGVVDDSQLPKDRFSAERLKGVDSTLKIQPAKLEDSAVYLCASSPGGTRQFFGPGTRLTVL.

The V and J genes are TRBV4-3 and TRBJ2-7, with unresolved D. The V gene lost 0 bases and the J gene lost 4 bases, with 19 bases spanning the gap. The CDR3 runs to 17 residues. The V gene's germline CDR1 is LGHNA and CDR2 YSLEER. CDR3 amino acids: CASSQDILMGRKYEQYF. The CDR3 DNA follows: TGCGCCAGCAGCCAAGATATTTTGATGGGCAGAAAATACGAGCAGTACTTC.

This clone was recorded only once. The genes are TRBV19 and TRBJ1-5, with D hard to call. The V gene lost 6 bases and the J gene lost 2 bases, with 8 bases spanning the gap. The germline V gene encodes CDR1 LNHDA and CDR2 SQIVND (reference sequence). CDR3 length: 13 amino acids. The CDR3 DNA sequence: TGTGCCAGTAGCTATACTGGCAATCAGCCCCAGCATTTT. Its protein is CASSYTGNQPQHF.

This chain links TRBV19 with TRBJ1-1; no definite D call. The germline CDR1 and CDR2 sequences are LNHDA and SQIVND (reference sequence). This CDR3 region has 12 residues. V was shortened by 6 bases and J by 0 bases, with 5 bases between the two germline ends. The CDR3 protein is CASREVNTEAFF. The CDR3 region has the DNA TGTGCCAGTAGGGAGGTGAACACTGAAGCTTTCTTT.

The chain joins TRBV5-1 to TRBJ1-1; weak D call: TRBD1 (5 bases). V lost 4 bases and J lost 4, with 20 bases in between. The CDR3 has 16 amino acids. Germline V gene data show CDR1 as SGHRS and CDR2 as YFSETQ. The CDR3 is CASSPGQASGGTEAFF. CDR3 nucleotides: TGCGCCAGCAGCCCCGGACAAGCCTCGGGGGGCACTGAAGCTTTCTTT.

The CDR3 loop reads CASSLTGGRDQPQHF. The CDR3 DNA reads TGTGCCAGCAGCTTAACAGGGGGCCGGGATCAGCCCCAGCATTTT. The chain uses TRBV7-2 and TRBJ1-5, with TRBD1 identical over 9 bases. The V gene end was trimmed by 2 bases and the J gene end by 5 bases; junction bases not matched to a gene: 4. The V gene's germline CDR1 is SGHTA and CDR2 FQGNSA. The CDR3 sequence is 15 residues long.

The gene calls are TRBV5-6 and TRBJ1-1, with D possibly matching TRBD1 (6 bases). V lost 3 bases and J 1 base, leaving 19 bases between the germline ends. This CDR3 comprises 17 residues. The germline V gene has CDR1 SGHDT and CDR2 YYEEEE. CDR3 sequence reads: CASSSYPTWGQNTEAFF. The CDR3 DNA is TGTGCCAGCAGCTCCTACCCCACTTGGGGGCAGAACACTGAAGCTTTCTTT.

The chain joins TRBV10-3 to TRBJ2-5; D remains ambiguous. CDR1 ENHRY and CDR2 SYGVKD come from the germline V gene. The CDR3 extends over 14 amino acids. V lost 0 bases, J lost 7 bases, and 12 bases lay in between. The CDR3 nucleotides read TGTGCCATCAGTGAGTCATACTCCGAGGCGACCCAGTACTTC. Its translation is CAISESYSEATQYF.

The CDR3 here is CASSYSQGTEAFF. The CDR3 nucleotides read TGTGCCAGCAGTTACTCCCAGGGTACTGAAGCTTTCTTT. The V and J genes are TRBV6-5 and TRBJ1-1; possibly TRBD1 for D (5 bases). V lost 0 bases to trimming and J lost 5 bases, with 7 bases between them. There are 13 residues in the CDR3. Germline V gene lookup returns CDR1 MNHEY and CDR2 SVGAGI.

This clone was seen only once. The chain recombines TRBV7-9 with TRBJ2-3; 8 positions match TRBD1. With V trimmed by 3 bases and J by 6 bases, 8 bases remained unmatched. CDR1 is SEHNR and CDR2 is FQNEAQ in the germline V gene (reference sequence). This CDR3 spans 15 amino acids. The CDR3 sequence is CASSLANRGWDTQYF. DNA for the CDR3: TGTGCCAGCAGCTTGGCGAACAGGGGGTGGGATACGCAGTATTTT.

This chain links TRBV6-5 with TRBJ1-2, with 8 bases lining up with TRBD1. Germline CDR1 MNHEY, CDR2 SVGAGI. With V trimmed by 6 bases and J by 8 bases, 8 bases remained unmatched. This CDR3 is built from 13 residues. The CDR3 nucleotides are TGTGCCAGCAGCCGCCAGGGGGCGAGGGGCTACACCTTC. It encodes CASSRQGARGYTF.

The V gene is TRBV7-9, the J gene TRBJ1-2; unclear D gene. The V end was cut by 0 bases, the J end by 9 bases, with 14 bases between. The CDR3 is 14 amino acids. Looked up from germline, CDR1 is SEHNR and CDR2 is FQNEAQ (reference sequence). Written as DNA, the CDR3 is TGTGCCAGCAGCTTAGCGTCGACTGCCCCCCGCTACACCTTC. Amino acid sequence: CASSLASTAPRYTF. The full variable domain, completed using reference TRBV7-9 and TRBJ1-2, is DTGVSQNPRHKITKRGQNVTFRCDPISEHNRLYWYRQTLGQGPEFLTYFQNEAQLEKSRLLSDRFSAERPKGSFSTLEIQRTEQGDSAMYLCASSLASTAPRYTFGSGTRLTVV.

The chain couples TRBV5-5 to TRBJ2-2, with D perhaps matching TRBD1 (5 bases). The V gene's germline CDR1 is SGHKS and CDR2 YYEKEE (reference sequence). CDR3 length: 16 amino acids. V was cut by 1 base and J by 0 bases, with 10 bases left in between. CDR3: CASSLFQTANTGELFF. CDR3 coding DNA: TGTGCCAGCAGCTTGTTCCAGACAGCGAACACCGGGGAGCTGTTTTTT.

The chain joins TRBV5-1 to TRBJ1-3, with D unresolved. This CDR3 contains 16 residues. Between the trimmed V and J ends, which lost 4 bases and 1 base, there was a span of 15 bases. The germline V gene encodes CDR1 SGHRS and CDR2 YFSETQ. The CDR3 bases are TGCGCCAGCAGCCATGGCGCGGGAGCTTCTGGAAACACCATATATTTT. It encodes CASSHGAGASGNTIYF.

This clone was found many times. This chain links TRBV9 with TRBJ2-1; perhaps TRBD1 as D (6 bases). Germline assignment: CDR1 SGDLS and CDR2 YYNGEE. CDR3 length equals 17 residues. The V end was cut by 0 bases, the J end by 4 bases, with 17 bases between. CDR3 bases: TGTGCCAGCAGCGTAGGGCACAGGGCCAGGGGTTACAATGAGCAGTTCTTC. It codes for CASSVGHRARGYNEQFF. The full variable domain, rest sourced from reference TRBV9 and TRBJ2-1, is DSGVTQTPKHLITATGQRVTLRCSPRSGDLSVYWYQQSLDQGLQFLIQYYNGEERAKGNILERFSAQQFPDLHSELNLSSLELGDSALYFCASSVGHRARGYNEQFFGPGTRLTVL.